This TCR beta chain was sequenced for a study of long-term antiretroviral therapy in people with HIV. Assay version v3.0 of immunoSEQ was used, and it was run at survey level. The data were produced by immunoSEQ multiplex PCR, yet TCRdb's version contains in-frame clones alone and is incomplete. The sample lists some 3,500 clones; around nine tenths were seen once. A few counts support this clone. Its cognate antigen is unknown. Germline V lookup: CDR1 GTSNPN, CDR2 SVGIG (reference sequence). The CDR3 totals 15 residues. The ends lost 3 bases at V and 3 bases at J; junction bases unmatched: 10. Study findings and constraints: Once patients were on ART, diversity went higher but still fell short of transplant donor controls.

The chain recombines TRBV30 with TRBJ1-2, with 7 bases matching TRBD1. The source material was unsorted PBMCs, sampled 0.3 years after starting antiretroviral therapy. The sequence was collected from a woman aged 45-65 years with HIV. CDR3 in DNA: TGTGCCTGGAGACCTATGAGGACAGGTGACTATGGCTACACCTTC. It is translated as CAWRPMRTGDYGYTF.